The sequence of this TCR beta chain was determined in a study of shared clonotypes between healthy human individuals. This CDR3 is 13 amino acids long. Germline CDR1 reads MDHEN; CDR2 reads SYDVKM. Trimming removed 6 bases from V and 7 bases from J; junction bases left unmatched: 6. Remarks on this clone: Its antigen is still unknown.

The study, taken as a whole, reports: It was the non-shared clonotypes that had lower generation probabilities than clonotypes shared by all four donors. Naive CD4 clonotypes were shared across a handful of donors at about 5.2%.

In the authors' workflow: Without quality scores, immunoSEQ junctional reads could not be filtered like full-length reads. Only in-frame clones appear in the TCRdb table, and some are missing; sequencing was by immunoSEQ multiplex PCR. That table gives V, J and clone size, and the DNA gave D and trimming. The sample shows approximately 340,000 clones, around 67% of them seen only once. The sequence derives from a man aged 25 to 45 in good health. The genes are TRBV28 and TRBJ1-1; 9 positions agree with TRBD1. Specimen: memory CD4+ T cells sorted from blood. Subset described: CD45RA-negative fraction. CDR3: CASRPGQGVEAFF. The CDR3 DNA sequence: TGTGCCAGCAGGCCGGGACAGGGTGTTGAAGCTTTCTTT. The entire variable domain, with the rest obtained from reference TRBV28 and TRBJ1-1, is as follows: DVKVTQSSRYLVKRTGEKVFLECVQDMDHENMFWYRQDPGLGLRLIYFSYDVKMKEKGDIPEGYSVSREKKERFSLILESASTNQTSMYLCASRPGQGVEAFFGQGTRLTVV.